The TCR beta chain described here comes from a study of blood T cell repertoires in COVID-19. Background on the study: Acute-phase and convalescent COVID-19 samples originated in the United States, Italy and Spain. PBMCs, B-cell-depleted T cells, or T cells were the source of the cDNA or gDNA that made up the material.

Authors' methods: Scientists estimated how many nucleated cells there were by amplifying reference gene primers. Profiling relied on immunoSEQ multiplex PCR, and the TCRdb table lists in-frame clones only, not all of them. V and J calls and clone size are as listed in that table; D and trimming were resolved from the DNA. Of tens of thousands of clones listed, approximately 83% are singletons. Only one count was recorded for this clone. The V and J ends lost 1 base and 10 bases respectively, with 17 bases between them. The CDR3 totals 16 residues. CDR1 is KGHSH, CDR2 LQKENI, per germline. The rearrangement links TRBV18 to TRBJ1-6; D is unresolved. Sample: peripheral blood. The TCR comes from a man aged 60 to 69 with acute or convalescent COVID-19. CDR3 sequence (DNA): TGTGCCAGCTCACCACAGGAAGGGAGGGAAGGCTCACCCCTCCACTTT. It yields the protein CASSPQEGREGSPLHF.